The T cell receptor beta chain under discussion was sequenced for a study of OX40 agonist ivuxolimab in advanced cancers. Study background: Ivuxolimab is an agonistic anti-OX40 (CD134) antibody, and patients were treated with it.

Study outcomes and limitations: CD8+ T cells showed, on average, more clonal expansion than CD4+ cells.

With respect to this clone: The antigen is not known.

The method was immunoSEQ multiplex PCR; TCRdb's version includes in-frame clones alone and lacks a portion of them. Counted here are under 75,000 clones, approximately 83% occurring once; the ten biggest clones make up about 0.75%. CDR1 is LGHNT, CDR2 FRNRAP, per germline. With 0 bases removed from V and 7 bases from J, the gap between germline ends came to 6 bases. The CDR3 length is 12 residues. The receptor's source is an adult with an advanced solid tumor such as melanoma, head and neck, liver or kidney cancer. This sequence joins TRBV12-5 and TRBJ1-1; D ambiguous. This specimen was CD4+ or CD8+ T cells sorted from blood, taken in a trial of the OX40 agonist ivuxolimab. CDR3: CASGLVGLEAFF. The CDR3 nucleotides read TGTGCTAGTGGTTTGGTGGGTCTTGAAGCTTTCTTT. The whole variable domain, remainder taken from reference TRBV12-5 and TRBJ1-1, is DARVTQTPRHKVTEMGQEVTMRCQPILGHNTVFWYRQTMMQGLELLAYFRNRAPLDDSGMPKDRFSAEMPDATLATLKIQPSEPRDSAVYFCASGLVGLEAFFGQGTRLTVV.